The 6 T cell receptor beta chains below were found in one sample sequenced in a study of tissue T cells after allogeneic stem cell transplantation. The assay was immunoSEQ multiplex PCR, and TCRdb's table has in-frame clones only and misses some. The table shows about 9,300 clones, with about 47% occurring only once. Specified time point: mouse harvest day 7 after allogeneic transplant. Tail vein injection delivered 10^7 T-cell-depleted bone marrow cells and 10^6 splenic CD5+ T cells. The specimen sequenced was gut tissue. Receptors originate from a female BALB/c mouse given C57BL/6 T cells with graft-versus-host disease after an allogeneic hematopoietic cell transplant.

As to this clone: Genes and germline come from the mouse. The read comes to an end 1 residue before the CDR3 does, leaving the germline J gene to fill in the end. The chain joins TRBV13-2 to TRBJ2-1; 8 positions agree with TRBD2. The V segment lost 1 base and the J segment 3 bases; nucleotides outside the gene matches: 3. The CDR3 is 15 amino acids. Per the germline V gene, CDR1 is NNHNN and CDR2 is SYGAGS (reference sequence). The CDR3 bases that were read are TGTGCCAGCGGTGATTCGGACTGGGTCTATGCTGAGCAGTTC. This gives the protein CASGDSDWVYAEQF. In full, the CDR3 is CASGDSDWVYAEQFF.

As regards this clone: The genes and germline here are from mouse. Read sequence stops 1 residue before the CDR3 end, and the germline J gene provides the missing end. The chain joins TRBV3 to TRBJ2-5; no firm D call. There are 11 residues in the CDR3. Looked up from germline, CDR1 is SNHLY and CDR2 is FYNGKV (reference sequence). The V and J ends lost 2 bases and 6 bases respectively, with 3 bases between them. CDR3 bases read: TGTGCCAGCAGCTTATGGGACACCCAGTAC. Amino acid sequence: CASSLWDTQY. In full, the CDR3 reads CASSLWDTQYF.

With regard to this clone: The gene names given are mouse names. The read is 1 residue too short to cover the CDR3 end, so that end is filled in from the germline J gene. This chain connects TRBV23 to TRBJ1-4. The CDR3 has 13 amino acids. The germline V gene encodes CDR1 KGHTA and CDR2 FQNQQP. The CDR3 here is CSSSGGTNERLFF. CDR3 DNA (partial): TGCTCCAGCAGCGGGGGCACCAACGAAAGATTATTT.

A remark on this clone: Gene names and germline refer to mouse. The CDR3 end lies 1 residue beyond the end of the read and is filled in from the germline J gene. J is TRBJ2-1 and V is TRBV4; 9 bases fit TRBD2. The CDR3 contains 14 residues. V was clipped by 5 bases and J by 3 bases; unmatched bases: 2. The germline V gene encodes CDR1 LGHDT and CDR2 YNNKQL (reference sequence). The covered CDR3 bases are TGTGCCAGCAGCCTCTGGGGGGGCTATGCTGAGCAGTTC. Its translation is CASSLWGGYAEQF. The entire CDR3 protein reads CASSLWGGYAEQFF.

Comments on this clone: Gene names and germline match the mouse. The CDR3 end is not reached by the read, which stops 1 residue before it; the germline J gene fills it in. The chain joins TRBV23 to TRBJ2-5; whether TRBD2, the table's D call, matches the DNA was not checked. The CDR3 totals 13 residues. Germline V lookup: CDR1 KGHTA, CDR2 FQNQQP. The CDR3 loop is CSSSQRLRDTQYF. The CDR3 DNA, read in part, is TGCTCCAGCAGTCAAAGACTGCGGGACACCCAGTAC.

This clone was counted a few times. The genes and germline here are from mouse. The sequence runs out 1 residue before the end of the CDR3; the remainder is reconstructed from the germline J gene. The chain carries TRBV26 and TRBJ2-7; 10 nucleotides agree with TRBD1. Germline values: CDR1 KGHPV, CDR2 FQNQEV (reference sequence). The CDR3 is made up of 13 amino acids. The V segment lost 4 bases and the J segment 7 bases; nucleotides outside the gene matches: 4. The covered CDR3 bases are TGTGCCAGCAGTCGGGACAGGGGTGGGGAACAGTAC. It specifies CASSRDRGGEQY. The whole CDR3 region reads CASSRDRGGEQYF.